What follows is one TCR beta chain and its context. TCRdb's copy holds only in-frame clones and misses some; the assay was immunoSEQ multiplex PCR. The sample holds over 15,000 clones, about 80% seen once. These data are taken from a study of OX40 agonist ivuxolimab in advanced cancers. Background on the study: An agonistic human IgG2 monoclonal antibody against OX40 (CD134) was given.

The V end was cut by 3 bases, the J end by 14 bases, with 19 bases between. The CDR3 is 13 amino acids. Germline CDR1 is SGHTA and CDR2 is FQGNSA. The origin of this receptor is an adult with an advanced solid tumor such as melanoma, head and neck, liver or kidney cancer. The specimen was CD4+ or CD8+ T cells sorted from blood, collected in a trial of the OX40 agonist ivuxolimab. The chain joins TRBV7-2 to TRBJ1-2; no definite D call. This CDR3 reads CASSFNMEDWKTF. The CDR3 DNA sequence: TGTGCCAGCAGCTTTAATATGGAGGATTGGAAAACCTTC.